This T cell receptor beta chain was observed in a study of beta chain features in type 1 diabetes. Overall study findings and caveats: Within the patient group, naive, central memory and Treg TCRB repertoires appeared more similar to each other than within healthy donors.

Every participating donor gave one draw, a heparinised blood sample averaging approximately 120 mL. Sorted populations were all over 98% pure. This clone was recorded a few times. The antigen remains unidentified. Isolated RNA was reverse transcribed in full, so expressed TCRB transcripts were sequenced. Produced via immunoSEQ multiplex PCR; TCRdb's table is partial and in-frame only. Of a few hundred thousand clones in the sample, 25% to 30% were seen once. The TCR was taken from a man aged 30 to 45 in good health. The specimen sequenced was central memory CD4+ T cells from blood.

The CDR3 DNA sequence: TGCAGCGGCGTATCGTCTGGAAACACCATATATTTT. As protein: CSGVSSGNTIYF. The rearrangement uses TRBV29-1 and TRBJ1-3; D call uncertain. In germline, CDR1 is SQVTM, CDR2 ANQGSEA. The length of the CDR3 is 12 residues. The ends were cut back, 7 bases at V and 1 base at J, with 8 bases in the middle.